This T cell receptor (beta chain) was recorded in a study of T cell responses to AZD1222 COVID-19 vaccine. Data came from immunoSEQ multiplex PCR; TCRdb stores just in-frame clones and leaves some out. The table includes almost 35,000 clones, 70% to 90% detected once. The study, taken as a whole, reports: Donors were mostly white British, more females; clonal diversity possibly underestimated. Nearly half of unique spike-specific TCRs reportedly avoided B.1.351 and B.1.1.7 mutated regions. Dominant at 160-218 and 743-854, vaccine-associated CD4 TCRs also spanned spike.

About this clone itself: No antigen is known for it.

CDR3 size: 14 residues. Per germline, CDR1 LNHNV and CDR2 YYDKDF (reference sequence). Between the trimmed V and J ends, which lost 3 bases and 1 base, there was a span of 8 bases. The gene calls are TRBV15 and TRBJ2-3, with a possible D match to TRBD1 (5 bases). This receptor was taken from an adult in good health. The sequenced sample was peripheral blood, obtained on day 0 of AZD1222 vaccination. The CDR3 reads CATSRLGGTDTQYF. CDR3 sequence (DNA): TGTGCCACCAGCAGGCTAGGGGGCACAGATACGCAGTATTTT.